Listed here is a single T cell receptor (beta chain). There is no known antigen for this receptor. Per-base qualities were not stored, and no clone one base away is much larger. This entry comes from a study of Ad26.COV2.S vaccination and SARS-CoV-2 variants (dated by TCRdb to 2020 to 2022). Describing the broader study: Donors in the vaccine arm were drawn from COV1001, a phase I-IIa trial of Ad26.COV2.S in healthy adults that was multicentre, randomized, double-blind and placebo-controlled. Dosing of Ad26.COV2.S was intramuscular, at either 5x10^10 or 1x10^11 viral particles, delivered as one shot or as two shots spaced 56 days apart. TCRbeta repertoire sequencing was used to assess the specificity and breadth of SARS-CoV-2-reactive T cell receptors after Ad26.COV2.S vaccination. The TCR-sequenced set comprised about 32 samples: some 19 Ad26.COV2.S vaccine recipients, 5 placebo recipients and 8 SARS-CoV-2 convalescent individuals. Participants in the trial were split at random into five groups of five each, receiving low-dose or high-dose Ad26.COV2.S once or twice, or else placebo on both occasions. Blinding of investigators to trial group allocation was maintained during experiments and outcome assessment. Study-wide findings and limitations: Substantial breadth of spike-specific CD8+ and CD4+ T cell responses was reported after vaccination. Vaccine and placebo recipients had comparable non-spike TCR breadth, which fits with the vaccine containing only spike. According to the authors, total T cell responses may have been underestimated by the TCR breadth and depth analyses. The study was not powered for comparison of responses between vaccine doses or regimens. Ad26.COV2.S recipients had higher spike-specific TCR breadth than placebo recipients (P = 0.0014).

The immunoSEQ Assay was the method used to sequence TCRbeta CDR3 regions. After extraction, genomic DNA underwent amplification by bias-controlled multiplex PCR, followed by high-throughput sequencing. As for the authors' bioinformatics: To quantify the absolute abundance of every unique TCRbeta CDR3 region, sequences were collapsed and filtered. Usable DNA was measured by amplifying reference genes present in all nucleated cells, and TCRbeta template counts were normalized to that usable DNA to estimate T cell fraction. Repertoire TCRs were annotated as SARS-CoV-2-specific by exact matching of V gene, CDR3 amino acid sequence and J gene to a known reactive TCR set. The reference SARS-CoV-2 TCR set was derived from MIRA and filtered for enrichment in COVID-19-positive ImmuneCODE repertoires, a step that removed public or cross-reactive TCRs. Drawing on the MIRA antigens, annotated TCRs were analysed further at the level of specific ORF or position within ORF. Breadth was defined as annotated unique rearrangements over total unique productive rearrangements; depth was the summed frequency of those rearrangements. Group comparisons of TCR breadth used two-sided Wilcoxon rank-sum tests. As stored in TCRdb, this immuneACCESS dataset retains in-frame rearrangements with V and J assigned. A fraction of the clones does not appear; measured against another copy, unresolved V genes explain less than half of the discrepancy, and the remainder lacks a known reason. V and J calls and clone size come straight from that table; D and trimming were deduced from the DNA. This sample is represented by about 400,000 clones; approximately 91% of them were singletons. Approximately 1.9% of the sample is held by the ten biggest clonotypes.

V is clipped by 1 base and J by 2 bases, and the sequence between their germline boundaries is 11 bases long. The CDR3 numbers 15 residues from cysteine through phenylalanine. This entry keeps only the CDR3 DNA: 45 bases, framed from base 1. CDR1 and CDR2, looked up from the germline V gene, are SGHRS and YFSETQ. Sample treatment or condition, as interpreted from the label and publication: 15 to 20 received Ad26.COV2.S at low or high dose, single or two shots; 5 received placebo; per-sample allocation not given. Repertoires of vaccine and placebo recipients were sequenced from samples taken on day 63 after the first injection. Between 29 July and 7 August 2020, Cohort 1b enrolled 25 adults aged 18-55 years at one site in Boston, USA. Ad26.COV2.S was a replication-incompetent adenovirus type 26 vector expressing a prefusion-stabilized SARS-CoV-2 spike protein from the original Wuhan strain.

The specimen was peripheral blood, collected in a trial of Ad26.COV2.S vaccine versus placebo. This TCR was sampled from a person between 18 and 65 years old who received the Ad26.COV2.S COVID-19 vaccine or a placebo. The V and J segments used are TRBV5-1 and TRBJ2-3, with no confident D gene call. The nucleotides are TGCGCCAGCAGCTTGCCGGGCAGGAACACAGATACGCAGTATTTT. It codes for CASSLPGRNTDTQYF.